These T cell receptor beta chains were read from a single sample in a study of low-dose radiotherapy and immunotherapy resistance in tumors. TCRdb reprocessed the reads via MiXCR and lists one record per CDR3 protein. This repertoire shows around 84,000 distinct CDR3 sequences, about a sixth found once; its top ten account for approximately 1.5%. The specimen comprised PBMCs, sampled after low-dose radiotherapy plus immunotherapy. Receptors originate from a male donor with prostate cancer. Both conserved end residues are part of each CDR3. D genes are given only for firm matches. Clone size is shown for a subset of rows, as once, few, many or a class of expanded clone.

>TRBJ2-7|TRBD2|many|TRBV20-1|14
CSARYGLGVYEQYF
TGCAGTGCGCGGTATGGACTAGGAGTTTACGAGCAGTACTTC
>TRBJ2-7|TRBD2|many|TRBV30|16
CAWSPGLAGINYEQYF
TGTGCCTGGAGTCCGGGACTAGCGGGAATCAACTACGAGCAGTACTTC
>TRBJ2-7|TRBD1|many|TRBV12-3/TRBV12-4|12
CASSTGDDEQYF
TGTGCCAGCTCAACAGGGGACGACGAGCAGTACTTC
>TRBJ2-7|-|many|TRBV28|13
CASVSTSSYEQYF
TGTGCCAGCGTCTCCACCTCCTCCTACGAGCAGTACTTC
>TRBJ2-2|-|few|TRBV28|13
CASGRDGTGELFF
TGTGCCAGCGGACGGGACGGCACCGGGGAGCTGTTTTTT
>TRBJ2-2|-|-|TRBV7-2|18
CASSLASLTGGTGELFFF
-
>TRBJ1-2|-|many|TRBV29-1|12
CSVERTIGGYTF
TGCAGCGTTGAACGGACTATCGGAGGCTACACCTTC
>TRBJ2-1|-|medium-sized|TRBV9|14
CASSVEGGYNEQFF
TGTGCCAGCAGCGTAGAGGGCGGCTACAATGAGCAGTTCTTC
>TRBJ2-7|TRBD2|many|TRBV20-1|17
CSAPREREVGGSYEQYF
TGCAGTGCCCCGCGGGAGCGGGAGGTCGGGGGCTCCTACGAGCAGTACTTC
>TRBJ1-1|TRBD1|many|TRBV11-1|20
CASSSIFGFSGTGNSAEAFF
TGTGCCAGCAGCTCCATCTTCGGCTTCTCTGGGACAGGGAACTCCGCTGAAGCTTTCTTT